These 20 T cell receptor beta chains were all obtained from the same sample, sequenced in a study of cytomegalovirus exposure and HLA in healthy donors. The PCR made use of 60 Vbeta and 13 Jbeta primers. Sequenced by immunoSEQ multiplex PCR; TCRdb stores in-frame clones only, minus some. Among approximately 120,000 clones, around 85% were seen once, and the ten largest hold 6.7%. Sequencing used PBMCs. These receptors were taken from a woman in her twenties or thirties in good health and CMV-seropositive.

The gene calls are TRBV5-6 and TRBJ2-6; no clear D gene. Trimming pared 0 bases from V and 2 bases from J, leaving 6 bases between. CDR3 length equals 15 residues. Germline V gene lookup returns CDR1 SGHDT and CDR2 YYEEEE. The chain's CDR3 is CASSLVRAGANVLTF. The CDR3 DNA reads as TGTGCCAGCAGCTTGGTCCGGGCTGGGGCCAACGTCCTGACTTTC.

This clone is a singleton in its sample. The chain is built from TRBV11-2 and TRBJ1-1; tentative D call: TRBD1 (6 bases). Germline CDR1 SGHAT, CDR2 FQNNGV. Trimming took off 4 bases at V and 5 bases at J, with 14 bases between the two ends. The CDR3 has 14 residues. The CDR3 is CASSSQGPTTEAFF. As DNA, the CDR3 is TGTGCCAGCAGCTCACAGGGTCCGACGACTGAAGCTTTCTTT. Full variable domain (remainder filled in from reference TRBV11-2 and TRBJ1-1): EAGVAQSPRYKIIEKRQSVAFWCNPISGHATLYWYQQILGQGPKLLIQFQNNGVVDDSQLPKDRFSAERLKGVDSTLKIQPAKLEDSAVYLCASSSQGPTTEAFFGQGTRLTVV.

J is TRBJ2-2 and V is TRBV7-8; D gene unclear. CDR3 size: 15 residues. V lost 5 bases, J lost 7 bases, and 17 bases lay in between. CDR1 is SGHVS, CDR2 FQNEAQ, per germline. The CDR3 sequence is CASSLLPRGDGELFF. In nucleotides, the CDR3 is TGTGCCAGCAGCCTCCTTCCCCGCGGCGACGGGGAGCTGTTTTTT. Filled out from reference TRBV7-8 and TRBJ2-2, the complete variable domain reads GAGVSQSPRYKVAKRGQDVALRCDPISGHVSLFWYQQALGQGPEFLTYFQNEAQLDKSGLPSDRFFAERPEGSVSTLKIQRTQQEDSAVYLCASSLLPRGDGELFFGEGSRLTVL.

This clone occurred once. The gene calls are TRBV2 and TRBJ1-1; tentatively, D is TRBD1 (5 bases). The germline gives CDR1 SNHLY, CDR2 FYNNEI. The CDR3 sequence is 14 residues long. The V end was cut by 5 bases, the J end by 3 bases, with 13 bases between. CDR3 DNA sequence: TGTGCCAGCAGTTCGGGCGGGACCTACACTGAAGCTTTCTTT. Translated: CASSSGGTYTEAFF.

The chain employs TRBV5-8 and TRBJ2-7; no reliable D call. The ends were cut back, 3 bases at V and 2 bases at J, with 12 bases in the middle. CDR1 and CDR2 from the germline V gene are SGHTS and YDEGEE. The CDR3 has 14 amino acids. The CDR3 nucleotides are TGTGCCAGCAGCTATCCGACTGGCCCCTACGAGCAGTACTTC. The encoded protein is CASSYPTGPYEQYF.

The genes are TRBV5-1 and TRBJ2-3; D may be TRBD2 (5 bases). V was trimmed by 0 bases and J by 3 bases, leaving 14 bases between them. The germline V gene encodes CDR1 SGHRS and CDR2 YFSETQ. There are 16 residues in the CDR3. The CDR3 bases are TGCGCCAGCAGCTTGGAGGCGGCTAGCTTGACAGATACGCAGTATTTT. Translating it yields CASSLEAASLTDTQYF.

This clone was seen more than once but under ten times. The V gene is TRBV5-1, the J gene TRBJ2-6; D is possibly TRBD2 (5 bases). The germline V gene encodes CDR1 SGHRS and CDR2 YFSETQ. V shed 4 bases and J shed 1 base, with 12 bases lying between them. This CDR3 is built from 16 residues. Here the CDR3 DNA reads TGCGCCAGCAGCCCGGTTACGGGATCTGGGGCCAACGTCCTGACTTTC. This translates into CASSPVTGSGANVLTF.

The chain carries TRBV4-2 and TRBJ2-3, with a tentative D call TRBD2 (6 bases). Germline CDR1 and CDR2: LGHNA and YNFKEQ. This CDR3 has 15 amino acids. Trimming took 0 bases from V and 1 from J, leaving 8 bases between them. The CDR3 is CASSQDWGGTDTQYF. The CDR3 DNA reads TGTGCCAGCAGCCAAGATTGGGGGGGCACAGATACGCAGTATTTT.

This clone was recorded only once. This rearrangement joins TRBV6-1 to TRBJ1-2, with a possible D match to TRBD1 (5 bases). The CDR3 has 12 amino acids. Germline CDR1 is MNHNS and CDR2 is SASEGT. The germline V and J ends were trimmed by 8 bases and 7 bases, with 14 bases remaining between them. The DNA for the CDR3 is TGTGCCAGCGGTTTTTCCGGGGGTGGCTACACCTTC. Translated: CASGFSGGGYTF.

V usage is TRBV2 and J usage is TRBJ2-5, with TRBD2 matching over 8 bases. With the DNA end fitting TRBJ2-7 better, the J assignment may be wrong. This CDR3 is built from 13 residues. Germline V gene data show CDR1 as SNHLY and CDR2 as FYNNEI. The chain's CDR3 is CASEPERETEQYF. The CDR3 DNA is TGTGCCAGCGAGCCAGAGCGGGAGACCGAGCAGTACTTC.

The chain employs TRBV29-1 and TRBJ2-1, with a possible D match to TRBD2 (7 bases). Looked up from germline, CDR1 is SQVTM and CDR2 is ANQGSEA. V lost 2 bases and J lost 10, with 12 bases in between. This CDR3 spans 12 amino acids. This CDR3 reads CSVERGEGEQFF. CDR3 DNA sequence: TGCAGCGTTGAAAGGGGGGAGGGAGAGCAGTTCTTC.

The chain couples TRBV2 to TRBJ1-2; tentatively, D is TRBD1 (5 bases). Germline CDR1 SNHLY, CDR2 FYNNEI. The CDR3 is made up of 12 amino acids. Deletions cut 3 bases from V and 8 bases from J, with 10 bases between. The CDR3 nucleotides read TGTGCCAGCAGTGAGTCAGGGAGGGGCTACACCTTC. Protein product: CASSESGRGYTF.

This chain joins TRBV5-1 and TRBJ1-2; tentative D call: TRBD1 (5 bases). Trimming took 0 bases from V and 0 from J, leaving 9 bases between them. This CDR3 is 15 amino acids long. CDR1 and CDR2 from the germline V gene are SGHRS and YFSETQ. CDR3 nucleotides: TGCGCCAGCAGCTTGGCCGGGGGGGCTAACTATGGCTACACCTTC. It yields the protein CASSLAGGANYGYTF. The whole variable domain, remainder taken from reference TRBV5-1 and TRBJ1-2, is KAGVTQTPRYLIKTRGQQVTLSCSPISGHRSVSWYQQTPGQGLQFLFEYFSETQRNKGNFPGRFSGRQFSNSRSEMNVSTLELGDSALYLCASSLAGGANYGYTFGSGTRLTVV.

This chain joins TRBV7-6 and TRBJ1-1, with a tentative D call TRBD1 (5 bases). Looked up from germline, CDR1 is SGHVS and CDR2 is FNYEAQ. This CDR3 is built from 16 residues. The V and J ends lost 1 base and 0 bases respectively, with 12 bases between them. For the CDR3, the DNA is TGTGCCAGCAGCTTAGTAGCAGGGTTAATGAACACTGAAGCTTTCTTT. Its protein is CASSLVAGLMNTEAFF.

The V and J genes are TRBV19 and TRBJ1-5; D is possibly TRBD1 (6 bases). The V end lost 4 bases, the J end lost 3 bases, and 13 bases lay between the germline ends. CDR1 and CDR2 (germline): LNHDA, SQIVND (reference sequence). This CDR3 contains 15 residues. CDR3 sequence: CASSTSVGANQPQHF. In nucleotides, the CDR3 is TGTGCCAGTAGTACCTCCGTGGGGGCCAATCAGCCCCAGCATTTT.

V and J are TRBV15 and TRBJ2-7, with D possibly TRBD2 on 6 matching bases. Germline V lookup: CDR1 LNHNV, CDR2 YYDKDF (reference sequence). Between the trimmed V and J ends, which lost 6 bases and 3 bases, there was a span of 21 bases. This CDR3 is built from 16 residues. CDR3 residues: CATSAGTLPGVYEQYF. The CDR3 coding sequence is TGTGCCACCAGTGCCGGGACTCTACCAGGAGTCTACGAGCAGTACTTC.

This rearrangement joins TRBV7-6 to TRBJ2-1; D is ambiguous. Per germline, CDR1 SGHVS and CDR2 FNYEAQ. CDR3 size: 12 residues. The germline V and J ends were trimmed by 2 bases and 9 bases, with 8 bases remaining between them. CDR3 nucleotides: TGTGCCAGCAGCTTACGTCGGAGTGAGCAGTTCTTC. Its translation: CASSLRRSEQFF.

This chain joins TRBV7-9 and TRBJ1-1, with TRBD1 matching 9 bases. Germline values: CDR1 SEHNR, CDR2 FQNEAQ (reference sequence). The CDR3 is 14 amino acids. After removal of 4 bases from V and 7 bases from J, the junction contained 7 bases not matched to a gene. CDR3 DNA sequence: TGTGCCAGCAGCTCCGCCCGGGACAGGGATGAAGCTTTCTTT. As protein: CASSSARDRDEAFF.

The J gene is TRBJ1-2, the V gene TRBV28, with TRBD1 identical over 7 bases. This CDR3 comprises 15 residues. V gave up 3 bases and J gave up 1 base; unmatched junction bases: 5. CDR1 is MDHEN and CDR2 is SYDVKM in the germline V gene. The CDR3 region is CASSLFQGVNYGYTF. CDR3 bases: TGTGCCAGCAGTTTGTTCCAGGGGGTTAACTATGGCTACACCTTC.

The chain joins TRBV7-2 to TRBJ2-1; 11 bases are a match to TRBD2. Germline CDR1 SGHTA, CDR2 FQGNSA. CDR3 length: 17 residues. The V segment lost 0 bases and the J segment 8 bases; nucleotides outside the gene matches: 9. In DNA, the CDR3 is TGTGCCAGCAGCTTAGCGGGGACTAGCGGACCACTAGATGAGCAGTTCTTC. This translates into CASSLAGTSGPLDEQFF.